Included here is one TCR beta chain sequence, with context. The method was immunoSEQ multiplex PCR; TCRdb's version includes in-frame clones alone and lacks a portion of them. This table has 250,000 to 300,000 clones, 70% to 90% appearing once. The CDR3 covers 13 residues. V lost 2 bases and J lost 0, with 4 bases in between. This sample stems from a study of Ad26.COV2.S vaccination and SARS-CoV-2 variants. As to treatment: over 15 received Ad26.COV2.S at low or high dose, single or two shots; roughly five received placebo; per-sample allocation not given. Sampling took place 63 days after the first vaccine or placebo injection.

This chain connects TRBV12-3 or TRBV12-4 to TRBJ1-1, with D hard to call. The source was peripheral blood, collected in a trial of Ad26.COV2.S vaccine versus placebo. The clonotype comes from a person aged 18-60 years who received the Ad26.COV2.S COVID-19 vaccine or a placebo. The CDR3 nucleotides read TGTGCCAGCAGTTTAAGCATGAACACTGAAGCTTTCTTT. It yields the protein CASSLSMNTEAFF.